What follows are 9 T cell receptor beta chains derived from one specimen sequenced in a study of cytomegalovirus exposure and HLA in healthy donors. Primers for the PCR totalled 60 Vbeta and 13 Jbeta. Libraries were prepared by immunoSEQ multiplex PCR; TCRdb keeps only in-frame clonotypes and omits some of them. The data show 85,000 to 120,000 clones, roughly 80% seen once. The sequenced sample consisted of PBMCs. Receptors were obtained from a man in his 60s in good health and CMV-seronegative.

CDR3 loop: CASSLDRNNEKLFF. CDR3 DNA: TGTGCCAGCAGCTTGGACAGGAATAATGAAAAACTGTTTTTT. The chain employs TRBV5-4 and TRBJ1-4, with D perhaps matching TRBD1 (5 bases). Looked up from germline, CDR1 is SGHNT and CDR2 is YYREEE (reference sequence). This CDR3 has 14 residues. The ends were cut back, 0 bases at V and 4 bases at J, with 7 bases in the middle.

The rearrangement links TRBV28 to TRBJ2-5; TRBD2 matches 10 bases. Germline V CDR1 and CDR2: MDHEN, SYDVKM. The J segment lost 5 bases and the V segment lost 4 bases, leaving 10 bases of the junction unmatched. The CDR3 totals 16 residues. The CDR3 protein is CASSSPRAGGLETQYF. The DNA for the CDR3 is TGTGCCAGCAGTTCCCCCCGAGCGGGGGGGCTTGAGACCCAGTACTTC.

This chain links TRBV7-9 with TRBJ1-1, with D maybe TRBD1 (5 bases). V gave up 1 base and J gave up 5 bases, with 11 bases separating them. The CDR3 extends over 14 amino acids. Germline CDR1 reads SEHNR; CDR2 reads FQNEAQ (reference sequence). The CDR3 loop is CASSLVGGGTEAFF. Written as DNA, the CDR3 is TGTGCCAGCAGCTTAGTGGGGGGGGGAACTGAAGCTTTCTTT. Full variable domain (outside the CDR3, taken from reference TRBV7-9 and TRBJ1-1): DTGVSQNPRHKITKRGQNVTFRCDPISEHNRLYWYRQTLGQGPEFLTYFQNEAQLEKSRLLSDRFSAERPKGSFSTLEIQRTEQGDSAMYLCASSLVGGGTEAFFGQGTRLTVV.

The chain employs TRBV7-2 and TRBJ1-6, with TRBD1 matching over 7 bases. Germline values: CDR1 SGHTA, CDR2 FQGNSA. Unmatched junction bases numbered 14, after V lost 5 bases and J lost 7 bases. This CDR3 has 17 residues. CDR3 DNA: TGTGCCAGCAGCGACTTAGGGACAGAGGTTTCGAATTCACCCCTCCACTTT. Translating gives CASSDLGTEVSNSPLHF.

This clone appeared a few times. J is TRBJ1-1 and V is TRBV2, with D unclear. CDR3 size: 13 residues. Trimming stripped 5 bases from V and 4 bases from J, with 11 bases between. The germline CDR1 and CDR2 sequences are SNHLY and FYNNEI. CDR3 bases: TGTGCCAGCAGTCTAGCCAGAAGCACTGAAGCTTTCTTT. Translation gives CASSLARSTEAFF.

The V gene is TRBV29-1, the J gene TRBJ2-7, with D uncertain. V was shortened by 5 bases and J by 7 bases, with 15 bases between the two germline ends. Germline V gene sequence: CDR1 SQVTM, CDR2 ANQGSEA. CDR3 length equals 12 residues. CDR3 DNA sequence: TGCAGCGTTTCTGGCTGGGCTGGGGAGCAGTACTTC. As protein: CSVSGWAGEQYF.

This rearrangement joins TRBV5-8 to TRBJ1-6; 9 bases agree with TRBD1. The CDR3 is 15 amino acids. Per the germline V gene, CDR1 is SGHTS and CDR2 is YDEGEE. The junction had 6 bases not matched to a gene; V was cut back by 6 bases and J by 5 bases. CDR3 sequence (DNA): TGTGCCAGCACTCGCCGGGACAGGGATAATTCACCCCTCCACTTT. Its protein product is CASTRRDRDNSPLHF.

The V gene is TRBV30, the J gene TRBJ1-2; 11 bases map to TRBD1. CDR1 and CDR2 (germline): GTSNPN, SVGIG (reference sequence). With 3 bases clipped from V and 4 bases from J, the junction kept 7 bases outside the gene matches. The CDR3 consists of 15 residues. The CDR3 spells CAWSYGTGGSYGYTF. Written as DNA, the CDR3 is TGTGCCTGGAGCTATGGGACAGGGGGATCCTATGGCTACACCTTC.

CDR3 loop: CASSWGDRDEKLFF. The CDR3 coding sequence is TGTGCCAGCAGCTGGGGGGACAGGGACGAAAAACTGTTTTTT. The genes are TRBV7-9 and TRBJ1-4; 9 nucleotides agree with TRBD1. CDR1 is SEHNR, CDR2 FQNEAQ, per germline (reference sequence). The CDR3 consists of 14 residues. The J segment lost 8 bases and the V segment lost 4 bases, leaving 5 bases of the junction unmatched.